The 19 T cell receptor beta chains listed next were all sequenced from one sample in a study of T-cell memory formation after mild COVID-19. TCRdb itself ran the 5' RACE reads through MiXCR, one entry per CDR3 protein. The profile shows 150,000 to 200,000 distinct CDR3 sequences, under 14% of them singletons. Sequencing was performed on PBMCs or a T cell subset sorted from them (not recorded which). The receptors here all came from a man between 18 and 29 years old who had mild COVID-19 (a few samples of this study predate the infection). Cell type and time point are not known.

The CDR3 here is CASGTGWKSEAFF. CDR3 in DNA: TGTGCCAGCGGGACAGGGTGGAAATCTGAAGCTTTCTTT. The chain is built from TRBV28 and TRBJ1-1; TRBD1 matches 9 bases. This CDR3 is built from 13 residues. Trimming removed 8 bases from V and 6 bases from J; junction bases left unmatched: 7. The germline V gene has CDR1 MDHEN and CDR2 SYDVKM. The complete variable domain, with remaining parts taken from reference TRBV28 and TRBJ1-1, reads DVKVTQSSRYLVKRTGEKVFLECVQDMDHENMFWYRQDPGLGLRLIYFSYDVKMKEKGDIPEGYSVSREKKERFSLILESASTNQTSMYLCASGTGWKSEAFFGQGTRLTVV.

There are a few counts of this clonotype. The chain is built from TRBV4-1 and TRBJ2-3, with a possible D match to TRBD1 (5 bases). Germline V lookup: CDR1 MGHRA, CDR2 YSYEKL. This CDR3 spans 15 amino acids. V was cut by 1 base and J by 4 bases, with 12 bases left in between. The CDR3 sequence is CASSQVSDKSDTQYF. Written as DNA, the CDR3 is TGCGCCAGCAGCCAAGTTTCGGACAAATCAGATACGCAGTATTTT.

This clonotype was recorded a few times. The chain is built from TRBV24-1 and TRBJ2-1, with TRBD1 identical over 9 bases. Germline values: CDR1 KGHDR, CDR2 SFDVKD. The CDR3 is made up of 15 amino acids. With 2 bases clipped from V and 5 bases from J, the junction kept 3 bases outside the gene matches. CDR3 sequence reads: CATSDYGTGNNEQFF. In nucleotides, the CDR3 is TGTGCCACCAGTGATTATGGGACAGGGAACAATGAGCAGTTCTTC.

The chain employs TRBV5-6 and TRBJ2-1; TRBD1 is a possible D gene (6 bases). Germline assignment: CDR1 SGHDT and CDR2 YYEEEE. Trimming removed 7 bases at V and 12 bases at J, with 23 bases between. The CDR3 runs to 14 residues. CDR3 sequence reads: CASGWQGPPHGQFF. DNA for the CDR3: TGTGCCAGCGGGTGGCAGGGGCCCCCCCACGGGCAGTTCTTC.

The chain uses TRBV4-1 and TRBJ2-3, with 7 bases fitting TRBD2. With V trimmed by 4 bases and J by 2 bases, 6 bases remained unmatched. The CDR3 has 15 amino acids. The germline gives CDR1 MGHRA, CDR2 YSYEKL. The CDR3 spells CASSPQRDYTDTQYF. The CDR3 DNA follows: TGCGCCAGCAGCCCTCAGCGGGACTACACAGATACGCAGTATTTT.

There are a few counts of this clonotype. The J gene is TRBJ2-1, the V gene TRBV5-1; D is unclear. The CDR3 runs 15 residues. V lost 0 bases, J lost 1 base, and 8 bases lay in between. Germline CDR1 is SGHRS and CDR2 is YFSETQ. The CDR3 coding sequence is TGCGCCAGCAGCTTGGCGGCGGATTCCTACAATGAGCAGTTCTTC. Translating gives CASSLAADSYNEQFF.

V and J are TRBV3-1 and TRBJ1-5; 10 bases line up with TRBD1. Germline loops: CDR1 LGHDT, CDR2 YNNKEL (reference sequence). The CDR3 spans 14 residues. With 5 bases clipped from V and 5 bases from J, the junction kept 3 bases outside the gene matches. CDR3 coding DNA: TGTGCCAGCAGCGGGACAGGGGTCCATCAGCCCCAGCATTTT. It codes for CASSGTGVHQPQHF. The whole variable domain, remainder taken from reference TRBV3-1 and TRBJ1-5, is DTAVSQTPKYLVTQMGNDKSIKCEQNLGHDTMYWYKQDSKKFLKIMFSYNNKELIINETVPNRFSPKSPDKAHLNLHINSLELGDSAVYFCASSGTGVHQPQHFGDGTRLSIL.

The table lists this clonotype with many counts. V and J are TRBV7-2 and TRBJ2-2; D gene uncertain. V was pared by 5 bases and J by 1 base, with 8 bases between. The length of the CDR3 is 14 residues. The germline gives CDR1 SGHTA, CDR2 FQGNSA. The CDR3 protein is CASSGELNTGELFF. Here the CDR3 DNA reads TGTGCCAGCAGCGGTGAATTGAACACCGGGGAGCTGTTTTTT.

In this sample, this clonotype turned up a few times. The rearrangement uses TRBV4-3 and TRBJ2-7; D may match TRBD1 or TRBD2 (5 bases each). Germline-derived CDR1 and CDR2 are LGHNA and YSLEER. Trimming left V 0 bases short and J 4 bases short, with 7 bases between. The CDR3 is 13 amino acids. This chain's CDR3 is CASSQEEGYEQYF. The CDR3 DNA follows: TGCGCCAGCAGCCAAGAAGAGGGGTACGAGCAGTACTTC.

This clonotype was counted between two and nine times. The chain is built from TRBV7-2 and TRBJ2-3; D unclear. The CDR3 is made up of 14 amino acids. CDR1 is SGHTA, CDR2 FQGNSA, per germline. Trimming removed 5 bases from V and 1 base from J, with 10 bases in between. CDR3 in DNA: TGTGCCAGCAGCCCCGGATGGCGCACAGATACGCAGTATTTT. As protein: CASSPGWRTDTQYF. Variable domain in full (rest from reference TRBV7-2 and TRBJ2-3): GAGVSQSPSNKVTEKGKDVELRCDPISGHTALYWYRQSLGQGLEFLIYFQGNSAPDKSGLPSDRFSAERTGGSVSTLTIQRTQQEDSAVYLCASSPGWRTDTQYFGPGTRLTVL.

V is TRBV4-3 and J is TRBJ2-1, with TRBD2 as a possible D gene (5 bases). CDR3 length equals 15 residues. The germline V gene has CDR1 LGHNA and CDR2 YSLEER. V was cut by 2 bases and J by 10 bases, with 18 bases left in between. The CDR3 sequence is CASSQLPGLASEQFF. CDR3 in DNA: TGCGCCAGCAGCCAACTGCCCGGACTGGCTAGCGAGCAGTTCTTC.

This clonotype turned up a few times. This chain joins TRBV28 and TRBJ2-1; TRBD2 aligns across 10 bases. V trimming: 3 bases; J trimming: 6 bases; junction bases outside the gene matches: 2. The CDR3 has 14 amino acids. Germline assignment: CDR1 MDHEN and CDR2 SYDVKM. Here the CDR3 DNA reads TGTGCCAGCAGTTTCACTAGCGGGGCCAATGAGCAGTTCTTC. Its protein is CASSFTSGANEQFF.

The chain employs TRBV6-1 and TRBJ2-5, with D unclear. CDR3 length: 14 amino acids. CDR1 and CDR2 from the germline V gene are MNHNS and SASEGT. V lost 1 base to trimming and J lost 1 base, with 7 bases between them. CDR3 protein: CASSEGYIQETQYF. In DNA, the CDR3 is TGTGCCAGCAGTGAAGGGTACATCCAAGAGACCCAGTACTTC.

The rearrangement uses TRBV25-1 and TRBJ1-2; 7 bases fit TRBD1. CDR3 length: 13 amino acids. The V segment lost 5 bases and the J segment 8 bases; nucleotides outside the gene matches: 8. The germline V gene encodes CDR1 MGHDK and CDR2 SYGVNS. In nucleotides, the CDR3 is TGTGCCAGCAGTATAAACAGGGGAGACGGCTACACCTTC. Amino acids: CASSINRGDGYTF.

This clonotype appeared a few times. The gene calls are TRBV29-1 and TRBJ2-1; no clear D. The CDR3 is 8 residues long. Germline V CDR1 and CDR2: SQVTM, ANQGSEA. V was clipped by 4 bases and J by 13 bases, with 5 bases between them. In DNA form, the CDR3 reads TGCAGCGTTGGTCACCAGTTCTTC. Protein product: CSVGHQFF.

This clonotype appeared many times. V is TRBV29-1 and J is TRBJ2-1; 9 bases line up with TRBD2. The trim removed 1 base at V and 0 bases at J, leaving 1 base unmatched. The germline V gene encodes CDR1 SQVTM and CDR2 ANQGSEA. The CDR3 spans 15 residues. In DNA, the CDR3 is TGCAGCGTTGAAGCAGCGGGGGGCTCCTACAATGAGCAGTTCTTC. Its protein is CSVEAAGGSYNEQFF.

This chain's CDR3 is CASSLKAASTEAFF. In nucleotides, the CDR3 is TGTGCCAGCAGTTTAAAGGCAGCCAGCACTGAAGCTTTCTTT. The chain couples TRBV27 to TRBJ1-1, with unresolved D. CDR3 length equals 14 residues. CDR1 and CDR2 from the germline V gene are MNHEY and SMNVEV (reference sequence). Trimming stripped 2 bases from V and 4 bases from J, with 11 bases between.

There are a few counts of this clonotype. V is TRBV20-1 and J is TRBJ1-6; D ambiguous. V shed 4 bases and J shed 10 bases, with 5 bases lying between them. The germline V gene encodes CDR1 DFQATT and CDR2 SNEGSKA (reference sequence). The CDR3 sequence is 10 residues long. CDR3 bases: TGCAGTGCTATTGGATCACCCCTCCACTTT. This gives the protein CSAIGSPLHF.

This clonotype was seen repeatedly, ten times or more. This rearrangement joins TRBV5-1 to TRBJ1-2; a weak D match, TRBD1 (5 bases). This CDR3 region has 17 residues. Per the germline V gene, CDR1 is SGHRS and CDR2 is YFSETQ. V lost 4 bases to trimming and J lost 2 bases, with 21 bases between them. The CDR3 here is CASSRGEGGRQNYGYTF. CDR3 sequence (DNA): TGCGCCAGCAGCCGAGGGGAAGGTGGGAGGCAGAACTATGGCTACACCTTC.